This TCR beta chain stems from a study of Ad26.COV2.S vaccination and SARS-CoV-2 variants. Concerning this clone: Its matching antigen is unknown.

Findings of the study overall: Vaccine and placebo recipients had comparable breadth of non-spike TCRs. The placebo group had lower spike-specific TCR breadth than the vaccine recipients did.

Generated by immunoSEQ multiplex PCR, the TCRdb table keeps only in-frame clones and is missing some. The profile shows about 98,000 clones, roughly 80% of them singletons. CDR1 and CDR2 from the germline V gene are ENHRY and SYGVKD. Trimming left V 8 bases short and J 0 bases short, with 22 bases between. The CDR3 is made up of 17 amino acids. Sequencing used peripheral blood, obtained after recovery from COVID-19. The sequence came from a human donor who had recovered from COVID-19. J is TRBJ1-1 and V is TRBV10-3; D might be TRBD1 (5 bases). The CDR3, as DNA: TGTGCCATCTCCAGTGGGGCGACGGGGCATTTGAACACTGAAGCTTTCTTT. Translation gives CAISSGATGHLNTEAFF.